Following are 17 T cell receptor beta chains from one sample sequenced in a study of post-analysis software for immune sequencing data. Findings and caveats of the study: Roughly 5 TRBV segments occurring more often in patients than controls included TRBV5-6, TRBV5-1 and TRBV20-1.

TCR beta cDNA libraries had unique molecular identifiers. One entry per CDR3 protein results from TCRdb running MiXCR on the PCR reads. The sample contains about 820,000 distinct CDR3 sequences, approximately 53% of which appear only once. These receptors have no identified antigens. The sample was blood. These TCRs come from a girl between 10 and 17 years old with multiple sclerosis.

This clonotype was found once. The chain couples TRBV19 to TRBJ2-7, with 7 nucleotides matching TRBD1. The CDR3 extends over 15 amino acids. The ends lost 6 bases at V and 0 bases at J; junction bases unmatched: 8. Germline CDR1 and CDR2: LNHDA and SQIVND (reference sequence). The CDR3 DNA reads TGTGCCAGTAGCCTTCAGGGGGAGAGCTCCTACGAGCAGTACTTC. It codes for CASSLQGESSYEQYF. Complete variable domain (other parts from reference TRBV19 and TRBJ2-7): DGGITQSPKYLFRKEGQNVTLSCEQNLNHDAMYWYRQDPGQGLRLIYYSQIVNDFQKGDIAEGYSVSREKKESFPLTVTSAQKNPTAFYLCASSLQGESSYEQYFGPGTRLTVT.

The chain has TRBV2 and TRBJ2-7; a possible D gene is TRBD1 (6 bases). Trimming stripped 6 bases from V and 0 bases from J, with 18 bases between. CDR3 size: 16 residues. The germline gives CDR1 SNHLY, CDR2 FYNNEI. The CDR3 region is CASRVPGRGSSYEQYF. The CDR3 DNA is TGTGCCAGCAGGGTTCCGGGTAGGGGGAGCTCCTACGAGCAGTACTTC.

This clonotype has a handful of counts. The V call is TRBV5-1, the J call TRBJ1-2; tentatively, D is TRBD1 (6 bases). Germline CDR1 and CDR2: SGHRS and YFSETQ. This CDR3 is built from 14 residues. The ends were cut back, 4 bases at V and 4 bases at J, with 14 bases in the middle. Here the CDR3 DNA reads TGCGCCAGCAGCCTCCGGGACACCTCCTATGGCTACACCTTC. It encodes CASSLRDTSYGYTF.

This clonotype was observed a single time. The chain combines TRBV5-1 with TRBJ1-4; D perhaps matches TRBD1 (5 bases). The CDR3 has 14 residues. From germline, CDR1 is SGHRS and CDR2 YFSETQ. Trimming removed 2 bases from V and 8 bases from J, with 13 bases in between. In nucleotides, the CDR3 is TGCGCCAGCAGCTTCGGGACCGAAGGGGAAAAACTGTTTTTT. Encoded protein: CASSFGTEGEKLFF.

This clonotype was seen more than once but under ten times. The rearrangement joins TRBV5-1 to TRBJ2-5; perhaps TRBD1 as D (6 bases). The CDR3 extends over 17 amino acids. Germline values: CDR1 SGHRS, CDR2 YFSETQ. V gave up 4 bases and J gave up 5 bases, with 24 bases separating them. Here the CDR3 reads CASSDETGLNELETQYF. DNA for the CDR3: TGCGCCAGCAGCGACGAAACAGGGCTAAACGAATTGGAGACCCAGTACTTC.

The chain is built from TRBV2 and TRBJ2-5; D is unclear. This CDR3 has 13 residues. In germline, CDR1 is SNHLY, CDR2 FYNNEI. V lost 2 bases and J 5 bases, leaving 9 bases between the germline ends. CDR3 nucleotide sequence: TGTGCCAGCAGTGAACAAGGGTATGAGACCCAGTACTTC. Protein: CASSEQGYETQYF.

This clonotype occurred a few times. The V and J genes are TRBV10-3 and TRBJ1-2; TRBD1 might be the D (5 bases). V was clipped by 0 bases and J by 0 bases, with 17 bases between them. Germline CDR1 and CDR2: ENHRY and SYGVKD. The CDR3 spans 18 residues. The CDR3 is CAISESMDTGLANYGYTF. The CDR3 region has the DNA TGTGCCATCAGTGAGTCAATGGACACAGGCTTAGCTAACTATGGCTACACCTTC.

The V gene is TRBV20-1, the J gene TRBJ2-7, with 9 bases identical to TRBD2. Trimming removed 1 base from V and 0 bases from J; junction bases left unmatched: 7. CDR3 size: 16 residues. The germline V gene encodes CDR1 DFQATT and CDR2 SNEGSKA (reference sequence). The CDR3 nucleotides read TGCAGTGCTAGAGTCCCGTCTAGCGGGATCTCCTACGAGCAGTACTTC. Protein: CSARVPSSGISYEQYF.

The CDR3 bases are TGTGCCTCAGGGGGGGGAGCTAGCGGAGCCTACAATGAGCAGTTCTTC. Protein sequence: CASGGGASGAYNEQFF. This rearrangement joins TRBV10-3 to TRBJ2-1; D could derive from TRBD1 or TRBD2 (7 bases each). Germline V lookup: CDR1 ENHRY, CDR2 SYGVKD. V gave up 11 bases and J gave up 2 bases, with 22 bases separating them. The CDR3 extends over 16 amino acids.

The chain links TRBV20-1 to TRBJ2-7, with 11 positions matching TRBD1. This CDR3 is built from 15 residues. CDR1 is DFQATT, CDR2 SNEGSKA, per germline (reference sequence). J was trimmed by 2 bases and V by 3 bases; bases with no gene match: 6. The CDR3 loop is CSARDRGRLTYEQYF. The CDR3 bases are TGCAGTGCTAGGGACAGGGGGCGGCTGACCTACGAGCAGTACTTC.

This clonotype was seen only once. This chain uses TRBV29-1 with TRBJ2-7, with 7 bases fitting TRBD2. V lost 1 base and J lost 6; bases outside the gene matches: 0. The V gene's germline CDR1 is SQVTM and CDR2 ANQGSEA. CDR3 size: 11 residues. The CDR3 DNA reads TGCAGCGTTGAAGGCGGGGGCGAGCAGTACTTC. Its protein product is CSVEGGGEQYF.

The V call is TRBV7-2, the J call TRBJ1-5, with D possibly being TRBD1 (6 bases). CDR1 and CDR2 (germline): SGHTA, FQGNSA. The CDR3 is made up of 16 amino acids. Trimming took 1 base from V and 0 from J, leaving 10 bases between them. Here the CDR3 DNA reads TGTGCCAGCAGCTTAGGGACAGACTATAGCAATCAGCCCCAGCATTTT. Translation: CASSLGTDYSNQPQHF.

This clonotype was seen a handful of times. V usage is TRBV5-6 and J usage is TRBJ1-1; D gene unclear. The CDR3 totals 12 residues. The V gene's germline CDR1 is SGHDT and CDR2 YYEEEE. Deletions cut 0 bases from V and 5 bases from J, with 5 bases between. The CDR3 region is CASSLARTEAFF. As DNA, the CDR3 is TGTGCCAGCAGCTTGGCGAGGACTGAAGCTTTCTTT.

This clonotype was recorded a few times. DNA of the CDR3: TGTGCCAGCGGACAGGACAGGGGCAATCAGCCCCAGCATTTT. It is translated as CASGQDRGNQPQHF. This chain connects TRBV21-1 to TRBJ1-5; the table assigns TRBD1, which was not confirmed against the DNA. TRBV21-1 represents a pseudogene. This CDR3 is 14 amino acids long.

The genes are TRBV5-1 and TRBJ2-7; 7 bases are shared with TRBD1. The J call may be incorrect, as the DNA end agrees better with TRBJ2-5. The CDR3 totals 15 residues. The germline gives CDR1 SGHRS, CDR2 YFSETQ. This chain's CDR3 is CASSLATQGVETQYF. DNA of the CDR3: TGCGCCAGCAGCTTGGCAACCCAGGGGGTAGAGACCCAGTACTTC.

The chain joins TRBV20-1 to TRBJ2-7; 9 bases line up with TRBD2. The J call may be incorrect, as the DNA end agrees better with TRBJ2-5. This CDR3 is 13 amino acids long. Looked up from germline, CDR1 is DFQATT and CDR2 is SNEGSKA (reference sequence). CDR3 residues: CSVSGSQQETQYF. The CDR3 DNA is TGCAGTGTTAGCGGGAGTCAGCAAGAGACCCAGTACTTC.

The chain's CDR3 is CSALTSGRNIQYF. CDR3 nucleotides: TGCAGTGCTTTGACCAGCGGACGGAACATTCAGTACTTC. The V call is TRBV20-1, the J call TRBJ2-4, with TRBD2 as a possible D gene (5 bases). CDR3 length equals 13 residues. Between the trimmed V and J ends, which lost 5 bases and 7 bases, there was a span of 15 bases. CDR1 DFQATT and CDR2 SNEGSKA come from the germline V gene (reference sequence).